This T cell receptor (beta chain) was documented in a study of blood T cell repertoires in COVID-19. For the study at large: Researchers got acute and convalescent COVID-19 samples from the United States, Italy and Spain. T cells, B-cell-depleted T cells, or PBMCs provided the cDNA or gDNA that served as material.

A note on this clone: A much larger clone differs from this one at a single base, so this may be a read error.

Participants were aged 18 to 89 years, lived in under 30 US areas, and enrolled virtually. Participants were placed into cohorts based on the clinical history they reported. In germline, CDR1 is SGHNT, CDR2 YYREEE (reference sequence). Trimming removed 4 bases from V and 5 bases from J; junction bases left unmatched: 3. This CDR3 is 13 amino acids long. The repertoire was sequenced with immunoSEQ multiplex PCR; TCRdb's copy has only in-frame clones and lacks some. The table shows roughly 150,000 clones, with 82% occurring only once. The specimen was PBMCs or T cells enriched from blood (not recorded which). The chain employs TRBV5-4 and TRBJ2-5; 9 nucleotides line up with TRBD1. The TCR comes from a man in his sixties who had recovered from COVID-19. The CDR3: CASSRDREETQYF. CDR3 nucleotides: TGTGCCAGCAGCCGGGACAGGGAGGAGACCCAGTACTTC.